The table lists the clone carrying this TCR beta chain with a few counts. The V segment lost 6 bases and the J segment 0 bases; nucleotides outside the gene matches: 4. Per the germline V gene, CDR1 is SGHVS and CDR2 is FNYEAQ. The CDR3 runs 15 residues. These data originate in a study of T-cell memory formation after mild COVID-19. TCRdb recomputed calls from the 5' RACE reads with MiXCR, one row per CDR3 protein. The sample lists about 100,000 distinct CDR3 sequences, around 10% occurring once. This chain connects TRBV7-6 to TRBJ2-5; TRBD2 aligns across 10 bases. The receptor comes from a young man who had mild COVID-19 (a few samples of this study predate the infection). Cell type and time point are not known. The sample comprised PBMCs or a T cell subset sorted from them (not recorded which). The CDR3 loop is CASSRTSGNQETQYF. For the CDR3, the DNA is TGTGCCAGCAGTCGGACTAGCGGTAACCAAGAGACCCAGTACTTC.